This T cell receptor beta chain was identified in a study of regulatory T cells in long-lasting Graves disease. V lost 0 bases and J lost 7, with 11 bases in between. CDR1 and CDR2 (germline): SGHNT, YYREEE (reference sequence). The CDR3 length is 14 residues. To make TCR beta libraries, researchers used iRepertoire HTBI primers and Arm-PCR of CDR3 regions. How the authors handled the data: From all samples, identification returned approximately 14 TRBJ and under 75 TRBV segments. TCRdb itself ran the multiplex PCR reads through MiXCR, one entry per CDR3 protein. The V and J calls and clone size come from TCRdb's table, not from the authors' own analysis. The repertoire holds 450,000 to 700,000 distinct CDR3 sequences, with roughly 13% as singletons. As to this clonotype: Its antigen is not known.

This sample's time point: newly diagnosed GD, antithyroid drugs for less than 3 months. PBMC-derived RNA was used for the TCR library. Study-wide findings and caveats: Preferential use of TRBV28, TRBJ1-2 and TRBJ2-5 was seen in persistent disease.

The sample also formed part of further work on T cells in Graves' hyperthyroidism and ophthalmopathy.

The sample consisted of peripheral blood mononuclear cells (PBMCs), taken at new diagnosis, from a patient treated with antithyroid drugs. The TCR was taken from a man aged 25 to 40 with Graves disease. This chain uses TRBV5-4 with TRBJ2-1; D not certain. CDR3 region: CASSLAASENEQFF. In nucleotides, the CDR3 is TGTGCCAGCAGCTTGGCCGCTTCGGAGAATGAGCAGTTCTTC. The complete variable domain, with remaining parts taken from reference TRBV5-4 and TRBJ2-1, reads ETGVTQSPTHLIKTRGQQVTLRCSSQSGHNTVSWYQQALGQGPQFIFQYYREEENGRGNFPPRFSGLQFPNYSSELNVNALELDDSALYLCASSLAASENEQFFGPGTRLTVL.